This record concerns one T cell receptor beta chain sequence. Its antigen is still unknown. The data were obtained in a study of shared clonotypes between healthy human individuals. General observations from the study: Non-shared clonotypes showed lower generation probabilities than clonotypes common to all four donors. It was observed that 5% to 6% of naive CD4 clonotypes were shared across four donors.

Splitting the CD4+ cells yielded a CD45RA+ naive subset and a CD45RA-negative memory subset. The CDR3 length is 15 residues. Germline-derived CDR1 and CDR2 are SNHLY and FYNNEI. V dropped 5 bases and J dropped 3; count of bases not matched to a gene: 7. Profiled with immunoSEQ multiplex PCR; TCRdb holds only in-frame clones, not every one. This repertoire shows around 2,000,000 clones, 85% to 95% found once; its top ten account for 0.1% to 0.15%. The chain uses TRBV2 and TRBJ2-7, with TRBD2 identical over 10 bases. The sequence was obtained from a man between 18 and 35 years old in good health. The sample was naive CD4+ T cells sorted from blood. Described subset: CD45RA+ positively selected. This CDR3 is CASSSSGGGLYEQYF. CDR3 coding DNA: TGTGCCAGCAGTTCTAGCGGGGGAGGACTCTACGAGCAGTACTTC.